This paragraph reports one T cell receptor (beta chain). This specimen comes from a study of blood T cells in healthy people across ages. About the research overall: In model experiments, template switching was able to capture about one barcoded beta molecule for every two T cells that were present.

V was clipped by 7 bases and J by 6 bases; unmatched bases: 4. CDR1 and CDR2 from the germline V gene are SQVTM and ANQGSEA. The CDR3 is 14 residues long. It was with a sample-barcoded 5' primer and a J-beta primer mix that a second PCR of roughly 7 to 12 cycles was run. From the 5' RACE reads, TCRdb called clonotypes with MiXCR, one entry per CDR3 protein. The sample holds around 1.5 million distinct CDR3 sequences, around 36% seen once. The sequencing input was blood. This TCR was sampled from a woman under 40 in good health. This sequence joins TRBV29-1 and TRBJ2-2, with 14 bases fitting TRBD2. CDR3 amino acids: CSAGLAGGPGELFF. The DNA for the CDR3 is TGCAGCGCCGGACTAGCGGGAGGTCCCGGGGAGCTGTTTTTT.